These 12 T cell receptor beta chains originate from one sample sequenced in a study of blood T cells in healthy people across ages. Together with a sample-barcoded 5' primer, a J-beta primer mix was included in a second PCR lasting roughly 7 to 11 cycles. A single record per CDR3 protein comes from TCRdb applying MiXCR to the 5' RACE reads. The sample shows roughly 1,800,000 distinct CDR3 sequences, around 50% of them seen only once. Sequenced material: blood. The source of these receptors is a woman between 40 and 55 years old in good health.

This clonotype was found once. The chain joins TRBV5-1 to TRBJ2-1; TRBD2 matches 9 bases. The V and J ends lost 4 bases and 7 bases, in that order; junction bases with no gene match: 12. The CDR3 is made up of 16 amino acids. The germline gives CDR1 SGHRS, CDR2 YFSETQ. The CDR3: CASSRRTSDLVNEQFF. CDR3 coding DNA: TGCGCCAGCAGCCGACGGACTAGCGATCTGGTAAATGAGCAGTTCTTC.

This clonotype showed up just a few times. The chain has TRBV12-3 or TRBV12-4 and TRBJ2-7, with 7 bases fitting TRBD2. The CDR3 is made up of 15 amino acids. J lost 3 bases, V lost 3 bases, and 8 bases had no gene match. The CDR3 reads CASSFLRGGNYEQYF. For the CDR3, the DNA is TGTGCCAGCAGTTTCCTTCGGGGAGGGAACTACGAGCAGTACTTC.

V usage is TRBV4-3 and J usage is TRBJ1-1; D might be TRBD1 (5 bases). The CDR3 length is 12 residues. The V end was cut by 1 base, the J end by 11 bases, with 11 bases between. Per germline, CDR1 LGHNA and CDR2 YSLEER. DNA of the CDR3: TGCGCCAGCAGCCAAGTGGAGGGGACGGCTTTCTTT. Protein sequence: CASSQVEGTAFF.

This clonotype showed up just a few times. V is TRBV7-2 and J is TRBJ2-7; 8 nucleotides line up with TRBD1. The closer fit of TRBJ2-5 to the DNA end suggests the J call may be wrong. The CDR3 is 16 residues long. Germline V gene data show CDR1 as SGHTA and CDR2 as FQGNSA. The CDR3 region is CASSLVVGQGLETQYF. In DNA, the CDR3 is TGTGCCAGCAGCTTAGTTGTCGGACAGGGATTAGAGACCCAGTACTTC.

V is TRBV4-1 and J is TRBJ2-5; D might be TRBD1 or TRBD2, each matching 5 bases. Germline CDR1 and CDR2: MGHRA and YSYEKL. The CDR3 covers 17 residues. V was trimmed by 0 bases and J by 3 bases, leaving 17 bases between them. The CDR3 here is CASSQDGNGAEEETQYF. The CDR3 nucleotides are TGCGCCAGCAGCCAAGATGGTAACGGGGCAGAAGAAGAGACCCAGTACTTC.

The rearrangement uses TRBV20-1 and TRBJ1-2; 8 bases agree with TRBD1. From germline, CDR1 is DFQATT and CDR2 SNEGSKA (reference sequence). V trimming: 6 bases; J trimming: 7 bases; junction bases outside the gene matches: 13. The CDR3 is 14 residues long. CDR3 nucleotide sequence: TGCAGTGCCGCCCCCTGGGACAGGAAAGCTGGCTACACCTTC. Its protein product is CSAAPWDRKAGYTF.

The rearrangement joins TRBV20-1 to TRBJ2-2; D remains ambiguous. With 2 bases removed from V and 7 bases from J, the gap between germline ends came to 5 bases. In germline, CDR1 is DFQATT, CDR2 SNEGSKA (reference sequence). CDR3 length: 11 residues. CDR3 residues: CSARRYGELFF. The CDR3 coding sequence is TGCAGTGCTAGACGGTACGGGGAGCTGTTTTTT.

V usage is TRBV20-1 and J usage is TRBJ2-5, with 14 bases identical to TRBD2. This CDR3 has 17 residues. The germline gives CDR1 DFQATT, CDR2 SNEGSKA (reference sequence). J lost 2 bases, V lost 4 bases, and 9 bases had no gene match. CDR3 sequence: CSAIGLTSGGGQETQYF. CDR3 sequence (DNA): TGCAGTGCTATCGGTTTGACTAGCGGGGGGGGTCAAGAGACCCAGTACTTC.

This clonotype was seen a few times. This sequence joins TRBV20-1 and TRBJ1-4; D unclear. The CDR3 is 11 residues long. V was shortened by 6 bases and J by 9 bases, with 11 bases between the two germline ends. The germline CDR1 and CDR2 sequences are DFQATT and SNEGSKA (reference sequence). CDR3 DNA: TGCAGTGCCAGAAATGGGAAAAAACTGTTTTTT. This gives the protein CSARNGKKLFF.

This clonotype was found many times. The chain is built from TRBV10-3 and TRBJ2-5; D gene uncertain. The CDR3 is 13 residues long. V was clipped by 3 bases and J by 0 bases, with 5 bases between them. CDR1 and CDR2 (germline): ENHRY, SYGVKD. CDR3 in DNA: TGTGCCATCAGTGAATCAAACCAAGAGACCCAGTACTTC. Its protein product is CAISESNQETQYF.

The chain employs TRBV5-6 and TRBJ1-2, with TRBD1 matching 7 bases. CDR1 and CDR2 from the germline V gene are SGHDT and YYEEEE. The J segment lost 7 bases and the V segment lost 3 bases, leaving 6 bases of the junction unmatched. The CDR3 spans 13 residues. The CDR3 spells CASSSMDRPGYTF. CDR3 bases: TGTGCCAGCAGCTCGATGGACAGGCCTGGCTACACCTTC.

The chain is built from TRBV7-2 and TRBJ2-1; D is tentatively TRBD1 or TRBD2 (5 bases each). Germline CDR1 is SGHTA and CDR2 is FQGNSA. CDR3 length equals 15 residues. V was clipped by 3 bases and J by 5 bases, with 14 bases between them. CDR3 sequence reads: CASSFGDGTHNEQFF. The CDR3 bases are TGTGCCAGCAGCTTTGGAGACGGGACGCACAATGAGCAGTTCTTC.